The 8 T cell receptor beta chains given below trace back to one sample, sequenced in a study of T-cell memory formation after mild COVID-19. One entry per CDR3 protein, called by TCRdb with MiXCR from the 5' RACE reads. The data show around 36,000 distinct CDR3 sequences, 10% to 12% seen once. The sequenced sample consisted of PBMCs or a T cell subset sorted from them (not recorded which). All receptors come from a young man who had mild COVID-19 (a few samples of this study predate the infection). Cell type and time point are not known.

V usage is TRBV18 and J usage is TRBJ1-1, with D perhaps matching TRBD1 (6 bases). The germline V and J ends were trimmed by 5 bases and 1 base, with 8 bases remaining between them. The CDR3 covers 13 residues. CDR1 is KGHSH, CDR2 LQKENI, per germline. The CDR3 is CASSRTANTEAFF. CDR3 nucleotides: TGTGCCAGCTCAAGGACAGCGAACACTGAAGCTTTCTTT.

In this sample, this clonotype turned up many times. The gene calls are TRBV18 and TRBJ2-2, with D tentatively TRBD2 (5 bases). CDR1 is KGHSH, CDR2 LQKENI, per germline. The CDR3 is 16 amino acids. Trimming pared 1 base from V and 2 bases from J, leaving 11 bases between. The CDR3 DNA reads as TGTGCCAGCTCACCACGGGCAGCGGCTAACACCGGGGAGCTGTTTTTT. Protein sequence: CASSPRAAANTGELFF.

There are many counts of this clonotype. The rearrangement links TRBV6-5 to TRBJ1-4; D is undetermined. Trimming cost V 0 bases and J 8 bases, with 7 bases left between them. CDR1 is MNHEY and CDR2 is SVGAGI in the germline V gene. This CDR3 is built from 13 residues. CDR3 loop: CASSYSSKEKLFF. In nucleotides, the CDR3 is TGTGCCAGCAGTTACTCGAGTAAGGAAAAACTGTTTTTT.

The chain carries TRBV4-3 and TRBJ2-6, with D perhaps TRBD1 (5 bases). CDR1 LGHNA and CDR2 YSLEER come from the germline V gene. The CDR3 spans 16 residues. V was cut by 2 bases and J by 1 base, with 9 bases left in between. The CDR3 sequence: CASSQQRGSGANVLTF. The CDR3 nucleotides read TGCGCCAGCAGCCAACAAAGGGGATCTGGGGCCAACGTCCTGACTTTC.

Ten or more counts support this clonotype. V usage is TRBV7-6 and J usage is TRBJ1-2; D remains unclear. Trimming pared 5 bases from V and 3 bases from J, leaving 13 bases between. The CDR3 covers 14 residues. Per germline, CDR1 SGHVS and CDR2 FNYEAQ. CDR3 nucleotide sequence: TGTGCCAGCAGCCCATCGGCGGGAGACTATGGCTACACCTTC. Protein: CASSPSAGDYGYTF.

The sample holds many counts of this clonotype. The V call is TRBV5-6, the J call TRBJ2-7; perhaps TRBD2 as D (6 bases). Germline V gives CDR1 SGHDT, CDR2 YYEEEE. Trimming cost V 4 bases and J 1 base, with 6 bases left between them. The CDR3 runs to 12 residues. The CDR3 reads CASSGTSYEQYF. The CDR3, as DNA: TGTGCCAGCAGCGGGACTTCCTACGAGCAGTACTTC.

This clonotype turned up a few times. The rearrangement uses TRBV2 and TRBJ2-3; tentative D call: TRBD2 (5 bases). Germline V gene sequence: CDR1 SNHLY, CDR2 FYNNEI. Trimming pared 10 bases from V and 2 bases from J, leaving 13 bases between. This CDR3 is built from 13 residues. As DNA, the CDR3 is TGTGCCATCGCAGCGGAGTACACAGATACGCAGTATTTT. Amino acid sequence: CAIAAEYTDTQYF.

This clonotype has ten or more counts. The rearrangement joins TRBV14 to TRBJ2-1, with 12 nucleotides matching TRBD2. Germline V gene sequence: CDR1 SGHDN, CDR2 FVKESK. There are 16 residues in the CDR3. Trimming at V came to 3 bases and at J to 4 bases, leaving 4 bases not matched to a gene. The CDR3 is CASSHRLAGEYNEQFF. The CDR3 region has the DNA TGTGCCAGCAGCCACCGACTAGCGGGGGAATACAATGAGCAGTTCTTC.